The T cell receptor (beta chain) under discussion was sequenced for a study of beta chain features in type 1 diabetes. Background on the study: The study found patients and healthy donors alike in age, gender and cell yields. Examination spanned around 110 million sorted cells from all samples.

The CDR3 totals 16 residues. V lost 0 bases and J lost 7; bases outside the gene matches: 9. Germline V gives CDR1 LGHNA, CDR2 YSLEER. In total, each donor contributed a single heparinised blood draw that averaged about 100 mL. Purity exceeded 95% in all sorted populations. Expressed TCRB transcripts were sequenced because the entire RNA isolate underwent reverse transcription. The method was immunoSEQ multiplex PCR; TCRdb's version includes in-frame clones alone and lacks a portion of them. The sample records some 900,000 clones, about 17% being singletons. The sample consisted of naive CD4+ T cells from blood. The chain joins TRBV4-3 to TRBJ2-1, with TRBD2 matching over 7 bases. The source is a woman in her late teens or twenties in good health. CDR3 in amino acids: CASSQEVGGGHNEQFF. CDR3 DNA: TGCGCCAGCAGCCAAGAGGTGGGGGGAGGGCATAATGAGCAGTTCTTC.